What follows are 7 T cell receptor beta chains derived from one specimen sequenced in a study of CD8+CD57+ T cells in acquired aplastic anemia. TCR beta VDJ and CDR3 profiling used genomic DNA as template. TCRdb redid the calling of the reads with MiXCR, one entry per CDR3 protein. This sample carries 150,000 to 200,000 distinct CDR3 sequences, around 43% of them seen once, and the ten largest clones take 2.5% to 4%. All sequencing subjects had displayed CD8+CD57+ cell expansion on flow cytometry. Sequencing was carried out using sorted CD4+, CD8+, or CD8+CD57+ T cells (not recorded which) from PBMCs. The receptors stem from a human donor with aplastic anemia.

The chain has TRBV29-1 and TRBJ2-3; 9 bases map to TRBD1. Trimming cost V 4 bases and J 3 bases; bases outside gene matches: 8. Per the germline V gene, CDR1 is SQVTM and CDR2 is ANQGSEA. The CDR3 runs 15 residues. CDR3 region: CSVALRTGVTDTQYF. The CDR3 DNA is TGCAGCGTTGCGTTGAGGACAGGGGTAACAGATACGCAGTATTTT.

The rearrangement links TRBV29-1 to TRBJ2-1, with D maybe TRBD1 (6 bases). Trimming took off 2 bases at V and 4 bases at J, with 9 bases between the two ends. This CDR3 is 13 amino acids long. Germline V gene lookup returns CDR1 SQVTM and CDR2 ANQGSEA. The CDR3 nucleotides are TGCAGCGTTGAACAGGGGATATACAATGAGCAGTTCTTC. Its protein product is CSVEQGIYNEQFF.

The chain combines TRBV9 with TRBJ1-2, with D unresolved. V was shortened by 2 bases and J by 4 bases, with 9 bases between the two germline ends. The CDR3 length is 13 residues. CDR1 and CDR2 (germline): SGDLS, YYNGEE. The CDR3 loop is CASSVWSRYGYTF. The CDR3 nucleotides read TGTGCCAGCAGCGTTTGGTCGCGCTATGGCTACACCTTC.

In regard to this clonotype: A much larger clone lies one base from this, so it may be a read error. Here the CDR3 omits its conserved ending phenylalanine or tryptophan, so a read error is the likely source. This chain uses TRBV5-4 with TRBJ2-7; D is tentatively TRBD1 or TRBD2 (6 bases each). CDR1 SGHNT and CDR2 YYREEE come from the germline V gene (reference sequence). CDR3 length: 16 amino acids. With 3 bases removed from V and 3 bases from J, the gap between germline ends came to 19 bases. The CDR3 spells CASSSYRTGADYEQYS. CDR3 coding DNA: TGTGCCAGCAGCTCCTATCGAACGGGGGCCGACTACGAGCAGTACTCC.

This chain links TRBV7-8 with TRBJ2-5; 12 positions agree with TRBD1. The V gene end was trimmed by 1 base and the J gene end by 6 bases; junction bases not matched to a gene: 6. Germline V gene sequence: CDR1 SGHVS, CDR2 FQNEAQ. The CDR3 spans 16 residues. The CDR3 loop reads CASSLVWGQGAKTQYF. The CDR3 DNA reads as TGTGCCAGCAGCTTAGTCTGGGGACAGGGGGCGAAGACCCAGTACTTC.

This sequence joins TRBV9 and TRBJ1-4; D is possibly TRBD1 (6 bases). V shed 1 base and J shed 8 bases, with 12 bases lying between them. The CDR3 covers 14 residues. Germline loops: CDR1 SGDLS, CDR2 YYNGEE. CDR3 bases: TGTGCCAGCAGCGTAAAGGGGGGAGGAGAAAAACTGTTTTTT. As protein: CASSVKGGGEKLFF.

The chain couples TRBV20-1 to TRBJ2-1; D gene uncertain. The CDR3 is made up of 14 amino acids. The germline CDR1 and CDR2 sequences are DFQATT and SNEGSKA (reference sequence). Deletions cut 2 bases from V and 9 bases from J, with 17 bases between. The chain's CDR3 is CSARSTSRWGEQFF. Here the CDR3 DNA reads TGCAGTGCTAGATCGACTTCCCGGTGGGGTGAGCAGTTCTTC.